Below, one T cell receptor beta chain is given with its context. TCRdb passed the reads through MiXCR, listing each CDR3 protein once. The data contain around 450,000 distinct CDR3 sequences, 11% of them singletons. The data derive from a study of T cell repertoires in cytomegalovirus infection. Sample: PBMCs. This receptor was identified in a human donor in good health (CMV status not recorded). Some clones in this sample may be carry-over from other donors' samples.

The CDR3 nucleotides are TGTGCCAGCAGCTTAGAGAGCGGGAGAATAAATGAGCAGTTCTTC. Translation: CASSLESGRINEQFF. V gene TRBV7-9 combines with J gene TRBJ2-1; TRBD2 aligns across 8 bases. Trimming cost V 1 base and J 7 bases; bases outside gene matches: 6. CDR1 SEHNR and CDR2 FQNEAQ come from the germline V gene (reference sequence). The CDR3 runs 15 residues.